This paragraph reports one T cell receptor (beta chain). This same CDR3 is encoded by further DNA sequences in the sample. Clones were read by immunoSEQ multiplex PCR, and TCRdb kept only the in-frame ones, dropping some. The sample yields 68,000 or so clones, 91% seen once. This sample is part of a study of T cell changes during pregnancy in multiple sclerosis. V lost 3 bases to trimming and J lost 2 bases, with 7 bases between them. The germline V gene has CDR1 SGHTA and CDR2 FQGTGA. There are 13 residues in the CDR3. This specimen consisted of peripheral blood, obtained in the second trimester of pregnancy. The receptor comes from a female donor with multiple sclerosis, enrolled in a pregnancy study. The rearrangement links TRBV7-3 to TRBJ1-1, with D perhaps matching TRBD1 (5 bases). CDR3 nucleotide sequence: TGTGCCAGCAGCTTTCAGGGTAACACTGAAGCTTTCTTT. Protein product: CASSFQGNTEAFF.